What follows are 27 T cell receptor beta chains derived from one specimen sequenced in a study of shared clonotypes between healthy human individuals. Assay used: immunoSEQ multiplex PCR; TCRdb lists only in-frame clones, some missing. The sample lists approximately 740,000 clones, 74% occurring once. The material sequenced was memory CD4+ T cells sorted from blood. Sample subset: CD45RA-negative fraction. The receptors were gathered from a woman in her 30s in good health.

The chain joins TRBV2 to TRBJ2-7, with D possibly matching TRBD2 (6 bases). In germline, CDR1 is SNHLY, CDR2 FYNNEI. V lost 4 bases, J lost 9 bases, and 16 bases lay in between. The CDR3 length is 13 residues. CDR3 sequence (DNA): TGTGCCAGCAGTGGTGGGGAGACTAGGCTGCAGTACTTC. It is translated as CASSGGETRLQYF.

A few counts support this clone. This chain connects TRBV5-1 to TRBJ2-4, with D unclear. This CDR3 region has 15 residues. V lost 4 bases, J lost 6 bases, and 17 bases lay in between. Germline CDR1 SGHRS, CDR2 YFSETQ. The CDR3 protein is CASSPTGQGGNIQYF. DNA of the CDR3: TGCGCCAGCAGCCCAACCGGCCAAGGCGGAAACATTCAGTACTTC.

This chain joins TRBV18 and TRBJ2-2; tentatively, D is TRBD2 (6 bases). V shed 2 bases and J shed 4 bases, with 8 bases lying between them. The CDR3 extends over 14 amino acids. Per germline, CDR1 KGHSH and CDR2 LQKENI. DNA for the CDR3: TGTGCCAGCTCACCAATGCGGGGCACCGGGGAGCTGTTTTTT. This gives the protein CASSPMRGTGELFF. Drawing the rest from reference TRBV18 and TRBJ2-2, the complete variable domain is NAGVMQNPRHLVRRRGQEARLRCSPMKGHSHVYWYRQLPEEGLKFMVYLQKENIIDESGMPKERFSAEFPKEGPSILRIQQVVRGDSAAYFCASSPMRGTGELFFGEGSRLTVL.

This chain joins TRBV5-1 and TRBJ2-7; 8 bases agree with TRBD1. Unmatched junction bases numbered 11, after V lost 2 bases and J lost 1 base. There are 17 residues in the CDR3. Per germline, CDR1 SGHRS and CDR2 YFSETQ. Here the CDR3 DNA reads TGCGCCAGCAGCTTCACAGGGGGTATGGGAAGGTCCTACGAGCAGTACTTC. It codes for CASSFTGGMGRSYEQYF. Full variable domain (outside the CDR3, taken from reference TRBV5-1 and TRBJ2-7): KAGVTQTPRYLIKTRGQQVTLSCSPISGHRSVSWYQQTPGQGLQFLFEYFSETQRNKGNFPGRFSGRQFSNSRSEMNVSTLELGDSALYLCASSFTGGMGRSYEQYFGPGTRLTVT.

CDR3 nucleotides: TGTGCCAGCAGCCCCGGGGCCCAGGGGTCGATGGAGACCCAGTACTTC. Protein sequence: CASSPGAQGSMETQYF. This chain connects TRBV5-8 to TRBJ2-5; the D gene is possibly TRBD1 (6 bases). V lost 4 bases and J lost 5, with 21 bases in between. From germline, CDR1 is SGHTS and CDR2 YDEGEE. The CDR3 runs to 16 residues.

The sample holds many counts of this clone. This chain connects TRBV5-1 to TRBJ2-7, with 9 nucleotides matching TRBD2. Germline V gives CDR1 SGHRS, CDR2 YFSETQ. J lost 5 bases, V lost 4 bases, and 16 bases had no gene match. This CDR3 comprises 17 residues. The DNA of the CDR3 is TGCGCCAGCAGCCCCTGGGCTAGCGGGAACGTCAGGGACGAGCAGTACTTC. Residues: CASSPWASGNVRDEQYF.

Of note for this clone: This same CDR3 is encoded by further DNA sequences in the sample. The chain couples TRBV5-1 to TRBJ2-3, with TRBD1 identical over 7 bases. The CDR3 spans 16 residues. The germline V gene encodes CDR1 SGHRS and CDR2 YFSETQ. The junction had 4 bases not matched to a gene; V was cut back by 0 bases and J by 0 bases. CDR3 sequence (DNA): TGCGCCAGCAGCTTGGTTAGGGACAGTAGCACAGATACGCAGTATTTT. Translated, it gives CASSLVRDSSTDTQYF.

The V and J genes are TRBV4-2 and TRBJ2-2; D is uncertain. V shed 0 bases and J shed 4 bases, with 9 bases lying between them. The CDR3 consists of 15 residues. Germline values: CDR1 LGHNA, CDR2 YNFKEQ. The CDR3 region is CASSQDRVSTGELFF. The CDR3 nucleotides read TGTGCCAGCAGCCAAGATAGAGTGAGCACCGGGGAGCTGTTTTTT.

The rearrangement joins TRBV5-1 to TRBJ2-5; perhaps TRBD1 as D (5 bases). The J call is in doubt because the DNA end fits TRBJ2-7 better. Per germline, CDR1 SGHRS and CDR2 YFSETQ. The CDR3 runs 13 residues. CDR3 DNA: TGCGCCAGCAGCTTTTCCCAGGGAACCGAGCAGTACTTC. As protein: CASSFSQGTEQYF.

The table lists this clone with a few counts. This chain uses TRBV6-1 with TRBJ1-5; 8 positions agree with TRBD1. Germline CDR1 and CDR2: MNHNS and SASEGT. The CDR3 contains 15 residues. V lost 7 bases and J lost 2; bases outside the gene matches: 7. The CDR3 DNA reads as TGTGCCAGCAACCCGACAGGGGTGGGCAATCAGCCCCAGCATTTT. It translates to CASNPTGVGNQPQHF.

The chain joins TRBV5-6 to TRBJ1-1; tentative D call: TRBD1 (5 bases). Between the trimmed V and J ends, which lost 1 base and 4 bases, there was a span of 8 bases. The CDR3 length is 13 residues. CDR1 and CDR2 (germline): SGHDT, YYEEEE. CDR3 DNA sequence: TGTGCCAGCAGCTTGTGGGGGGGCACTGAAGCTTTCTTT. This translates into CASSLWGGTEAFF.

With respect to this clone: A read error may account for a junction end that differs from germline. In DNA, the CDR3 is TGCGCCAGCAGCTTGGGACACAACTCTGGGGCCAACGTCCTGATTTTC. It specifies CASSLGHNSGANVLIF. V gene TRBV5-1 combines with J gene TRBJ2-6; possible D gene TRBD1, 5 bases. This CDR3 spans 16 amino acids. Per germline, CDR1 SGHRS and CDR2 YFSETQ. Filled out from reference TRBV5-1 and TRBJ2-6, the complete variable domain reads KAGVTQTPRYLIKTRGQQVTLSCSPISGHRSVSWYQQTPGQGLQFLFEYFSETQRNKGNFPGRFSGRQFSNSRSEMNVSTLELGDSALYLCASSLGHNSGANVLIFGAGSRLTVL.

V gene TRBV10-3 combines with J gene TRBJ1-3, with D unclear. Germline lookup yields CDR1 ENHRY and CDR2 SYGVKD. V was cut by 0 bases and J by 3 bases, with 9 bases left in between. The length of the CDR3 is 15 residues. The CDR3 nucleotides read TGTGCCATCAGTGAGTCGGCAGGTGATGGAAACACCATATATTTT. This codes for CAISESAGDGNTIYF.

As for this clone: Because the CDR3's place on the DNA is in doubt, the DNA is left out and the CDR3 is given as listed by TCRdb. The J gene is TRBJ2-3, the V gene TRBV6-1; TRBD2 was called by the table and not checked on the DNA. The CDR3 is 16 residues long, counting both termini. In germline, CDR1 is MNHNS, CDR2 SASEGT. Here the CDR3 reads CASSEVASGSTDTRYF.

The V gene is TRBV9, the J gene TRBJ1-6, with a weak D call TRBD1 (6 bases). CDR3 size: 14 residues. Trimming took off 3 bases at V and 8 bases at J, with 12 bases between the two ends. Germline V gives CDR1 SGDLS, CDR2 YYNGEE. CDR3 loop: CASSAQGTYSPLHF. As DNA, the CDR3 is TGTGCCAGCAGCGCTCAGGGGACGTATTCACCCCTCCACTTT.

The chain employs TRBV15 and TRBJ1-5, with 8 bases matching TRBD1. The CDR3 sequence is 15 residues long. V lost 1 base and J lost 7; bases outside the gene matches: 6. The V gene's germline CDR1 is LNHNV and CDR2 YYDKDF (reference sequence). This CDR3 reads CATSRGQGSGQPQHF. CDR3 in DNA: TGTGCCACCAGCAGAGGACAGGGGTCAGGACAGCCCCAGCATTTT.

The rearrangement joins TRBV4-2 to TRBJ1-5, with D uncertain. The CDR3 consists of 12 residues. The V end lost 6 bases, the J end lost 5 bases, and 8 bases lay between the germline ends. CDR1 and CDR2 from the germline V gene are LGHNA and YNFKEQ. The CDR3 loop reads CASSHQDQPQHF. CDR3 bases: TGTGCCAGCAGTCATCAGGATCAGCCCCAGCATTTT.

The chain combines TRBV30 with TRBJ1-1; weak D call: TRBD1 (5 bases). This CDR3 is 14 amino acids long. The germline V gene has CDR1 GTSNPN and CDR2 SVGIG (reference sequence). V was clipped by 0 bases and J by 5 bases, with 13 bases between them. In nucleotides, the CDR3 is TGTGCCTGGAGTGTTGTCCGGGGGGGGACTGAAGCTTTCTTT. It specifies CAWSVVRGGTEAFF.

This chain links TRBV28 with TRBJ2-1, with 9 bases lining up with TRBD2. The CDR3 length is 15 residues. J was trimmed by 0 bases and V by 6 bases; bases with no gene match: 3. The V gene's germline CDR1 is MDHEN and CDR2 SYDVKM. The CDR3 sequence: CASRISGSSYNEQFF. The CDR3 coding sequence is TGTGCCAGCAGGATTAGCGGGAGCTCCTACAATGAGCAGTTCTTC.

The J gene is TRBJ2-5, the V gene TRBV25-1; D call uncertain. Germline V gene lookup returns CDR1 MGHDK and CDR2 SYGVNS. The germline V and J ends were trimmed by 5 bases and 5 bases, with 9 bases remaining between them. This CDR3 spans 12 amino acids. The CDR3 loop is CASSSLRETQYF. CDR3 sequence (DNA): TGTGCCAGCAGTAGTCTACGTGAGACCCAGTACTTC.

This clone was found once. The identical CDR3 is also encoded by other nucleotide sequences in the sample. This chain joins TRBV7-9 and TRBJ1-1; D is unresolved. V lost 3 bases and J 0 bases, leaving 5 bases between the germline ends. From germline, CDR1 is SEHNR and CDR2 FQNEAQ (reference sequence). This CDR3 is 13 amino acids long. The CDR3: CASSLEMNTEAFF. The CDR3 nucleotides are TGTGCCAGCAGCTTGGAGATGAACACTGAAGCTTTCTTT.

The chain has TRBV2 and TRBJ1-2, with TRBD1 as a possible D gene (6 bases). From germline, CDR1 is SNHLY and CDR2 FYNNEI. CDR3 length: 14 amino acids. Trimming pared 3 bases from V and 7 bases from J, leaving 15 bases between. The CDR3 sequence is CASSDVGGAVGYTF. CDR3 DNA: TGTGCCAGCAGTGACGTGGGGGGCGCGGTTGGCTACACCTTC.

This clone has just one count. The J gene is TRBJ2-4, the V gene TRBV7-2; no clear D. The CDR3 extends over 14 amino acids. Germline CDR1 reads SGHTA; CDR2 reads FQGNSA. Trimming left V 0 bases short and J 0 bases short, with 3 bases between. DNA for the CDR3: TGTGCCAGCAGCTTAGCCGGAGCCAAAAACATTCAGTACTTC. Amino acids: CASSLAGAKNIQYF.

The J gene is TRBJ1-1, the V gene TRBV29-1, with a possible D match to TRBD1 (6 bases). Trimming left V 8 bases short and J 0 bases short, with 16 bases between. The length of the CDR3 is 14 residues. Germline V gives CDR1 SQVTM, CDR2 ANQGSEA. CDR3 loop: CSSDVGQLNTEAFF. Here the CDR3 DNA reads TGCAGCTCCGACGTCGGACAGTTGAACACTGAAGCTTTCTTT.

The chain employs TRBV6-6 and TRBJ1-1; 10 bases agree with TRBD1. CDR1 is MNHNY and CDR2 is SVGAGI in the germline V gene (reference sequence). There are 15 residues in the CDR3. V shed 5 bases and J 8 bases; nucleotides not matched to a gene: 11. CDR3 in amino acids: CASSPEGTGAVEAFF. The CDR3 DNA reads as TGTGCCAGCAGTCCAGAGGGGACAGGGGCCGTCGAAGCTTTCTTT.

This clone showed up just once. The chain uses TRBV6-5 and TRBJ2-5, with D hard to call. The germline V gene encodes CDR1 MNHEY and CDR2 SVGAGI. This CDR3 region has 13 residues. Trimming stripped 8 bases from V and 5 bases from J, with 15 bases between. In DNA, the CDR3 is TGTGCCAGCGGCAAAGGGCCGAGGGAGACCCAGTACTTC. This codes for CASGKGPRETQYF.

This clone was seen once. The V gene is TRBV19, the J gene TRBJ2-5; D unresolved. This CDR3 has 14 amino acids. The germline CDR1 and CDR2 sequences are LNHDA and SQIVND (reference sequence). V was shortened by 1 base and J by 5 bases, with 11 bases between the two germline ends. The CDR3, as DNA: TGTGCCAGTAGTATAGTCAGCGTCGCGGAGACCCAGTACTTC. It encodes CASSIVSVAETQYF.